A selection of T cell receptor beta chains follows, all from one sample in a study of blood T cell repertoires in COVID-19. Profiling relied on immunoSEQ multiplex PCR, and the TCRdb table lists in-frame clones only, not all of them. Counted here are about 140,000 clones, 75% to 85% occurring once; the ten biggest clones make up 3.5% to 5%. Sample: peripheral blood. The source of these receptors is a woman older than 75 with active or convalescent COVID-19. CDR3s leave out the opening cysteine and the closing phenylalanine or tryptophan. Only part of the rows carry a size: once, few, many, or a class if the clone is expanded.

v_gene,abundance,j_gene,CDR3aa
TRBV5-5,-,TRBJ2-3,ASSLIGSTATDTQY
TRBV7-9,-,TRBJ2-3,ASSLEQRGGDTQY
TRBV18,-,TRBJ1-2,ASSPLPGDRGDYGYT
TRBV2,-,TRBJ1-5,ASSEQGVNQPQH
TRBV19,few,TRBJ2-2,ASRTARDTGELF
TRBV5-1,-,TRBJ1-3,ASSQGATGNTIY
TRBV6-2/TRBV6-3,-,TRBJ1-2,ASNPGTGLQYGYT
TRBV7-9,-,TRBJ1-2,ASSLFNRGDGYT
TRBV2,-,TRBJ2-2,ASSEARLNTGELF
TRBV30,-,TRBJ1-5,AWSVGSRGPLSNQPQH
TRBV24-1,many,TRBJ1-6,ATSDRWGALH
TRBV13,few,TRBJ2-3,ASSVLGSLGGAPDTQY
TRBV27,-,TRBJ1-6,ASSLQGPDYNSPLH
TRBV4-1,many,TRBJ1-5,ASSQESLSGGYQPQH
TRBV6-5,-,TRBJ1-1,AIQGQWNTEAF
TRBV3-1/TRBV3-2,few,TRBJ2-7,ASSQVPTDRGNEQY
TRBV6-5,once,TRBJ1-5,ASSSQGDYQPQH
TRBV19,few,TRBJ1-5,ASTLRVNQPQH
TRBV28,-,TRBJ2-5,ASSEAGTSVEETQY
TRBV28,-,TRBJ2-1,ASSLPLGQQTPF
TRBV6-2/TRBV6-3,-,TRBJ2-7,ASSYILAPSSEQY
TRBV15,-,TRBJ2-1,ATSAEHTSGGASYNEQF
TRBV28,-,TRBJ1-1,ASSLWIPFFDLRGAFKNTEAF
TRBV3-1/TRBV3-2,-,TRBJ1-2,ASSSPGVVFGYT
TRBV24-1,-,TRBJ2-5,ATSDGLAGEETQY
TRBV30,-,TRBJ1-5,AWSQGGGNQPQH
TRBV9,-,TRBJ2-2,ASSSQRWSTGELF